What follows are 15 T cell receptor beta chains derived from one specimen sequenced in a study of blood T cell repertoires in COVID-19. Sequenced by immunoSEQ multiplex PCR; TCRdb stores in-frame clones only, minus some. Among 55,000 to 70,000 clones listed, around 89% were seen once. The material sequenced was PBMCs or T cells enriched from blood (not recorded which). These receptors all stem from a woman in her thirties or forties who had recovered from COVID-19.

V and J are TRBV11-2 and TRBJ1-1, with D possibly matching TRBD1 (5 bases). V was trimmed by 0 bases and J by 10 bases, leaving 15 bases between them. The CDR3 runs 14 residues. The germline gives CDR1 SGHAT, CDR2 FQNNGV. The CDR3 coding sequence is TGTGCCAGCAGCTTAGAGACAGCGAACGGGGGAGCTTTCTTT. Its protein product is CASSLETANGGAFF.

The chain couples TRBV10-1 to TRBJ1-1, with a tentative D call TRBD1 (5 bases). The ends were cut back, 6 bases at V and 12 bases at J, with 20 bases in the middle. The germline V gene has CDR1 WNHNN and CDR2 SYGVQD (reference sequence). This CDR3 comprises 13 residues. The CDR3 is CASSPAAGARPFF. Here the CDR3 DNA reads TGCGCCAGCAGCCCCGCGGCTGGGGCCAGGCCTTTCTTT.

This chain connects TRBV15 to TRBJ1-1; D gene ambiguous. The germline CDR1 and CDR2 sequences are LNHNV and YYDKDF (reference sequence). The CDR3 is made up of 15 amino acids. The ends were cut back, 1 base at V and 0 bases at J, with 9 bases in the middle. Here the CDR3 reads CATSRGERMNTEAFF. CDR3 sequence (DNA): TGTGCCACCAGCAGAGGTGAGCGGATGAACACTGAAGCTTTCTTT.

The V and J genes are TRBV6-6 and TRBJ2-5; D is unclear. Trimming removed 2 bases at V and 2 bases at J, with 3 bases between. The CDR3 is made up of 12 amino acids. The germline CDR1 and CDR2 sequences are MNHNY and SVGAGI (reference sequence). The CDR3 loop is CASSYPQETQYF. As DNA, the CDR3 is TGTGCCAGCAGTTACCCACAAGAGACCCAGTACTTC.

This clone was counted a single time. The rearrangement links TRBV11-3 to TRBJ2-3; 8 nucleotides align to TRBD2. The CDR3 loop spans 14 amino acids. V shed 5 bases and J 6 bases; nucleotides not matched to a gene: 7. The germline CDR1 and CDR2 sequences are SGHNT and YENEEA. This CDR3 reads CASSPSGGWDTQYF. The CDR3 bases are TGTGCCAGCAGCCCCTCGGGAGGGTGGGATACGCAGTATTTT.

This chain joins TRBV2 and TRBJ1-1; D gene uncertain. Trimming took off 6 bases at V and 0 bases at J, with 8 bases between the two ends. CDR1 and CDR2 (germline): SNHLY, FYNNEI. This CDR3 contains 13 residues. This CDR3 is CASSATVNTEAFF. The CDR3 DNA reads TGTGCCAGCAGCGCTACAGTGAACACTGAAGCTTTCTTT. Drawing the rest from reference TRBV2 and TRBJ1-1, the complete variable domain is EPEVTQTPSHQVTQMGQEVILRCVPISNHLYFYWYRQILGQKVEFLVSFYNNEISEKSEIFDDQFSVERPDGSNFTLKIRSTKLEDSAMYFCASSATVNTEAFFGQGTRLTVV.

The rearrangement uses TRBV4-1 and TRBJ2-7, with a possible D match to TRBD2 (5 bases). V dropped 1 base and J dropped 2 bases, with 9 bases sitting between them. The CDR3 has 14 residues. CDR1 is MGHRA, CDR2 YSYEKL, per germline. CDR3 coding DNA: TGCGCCAGCAGCCAAGCGGCCGGGACCTACGAGCAGTACTTC. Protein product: CASSQAAGTYEQYF.

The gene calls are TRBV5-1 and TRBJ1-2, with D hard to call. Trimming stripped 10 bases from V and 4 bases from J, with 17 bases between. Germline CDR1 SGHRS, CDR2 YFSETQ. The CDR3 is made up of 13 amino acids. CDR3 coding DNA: TGCGCCCTAAAGTCGGGGAGGGTCTATGGCTACACCTTC. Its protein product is CALKSGRVYGYTF.

Written as DNA, the CDR3 is TGTGCCAGCAGTTTATCGGGGACAGGGCGCCATTCACCCCTCCACTTT. Its translation is CASSLSGTGRHSPLHF. This chain connects TRBV28 to TRBJ1-6; 9 bases line up with TRBD1. The germline CDR1 and CDR2 sequences are MDHEN and SYDVKM. With 1 base clipped from V and 8 bases from J, the junction kept 6 bases outside the gene matches. The CDR3 extends over 16 amino acids.

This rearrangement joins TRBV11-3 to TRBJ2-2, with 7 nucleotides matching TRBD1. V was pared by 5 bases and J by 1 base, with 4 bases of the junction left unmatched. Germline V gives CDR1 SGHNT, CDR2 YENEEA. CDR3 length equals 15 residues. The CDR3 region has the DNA TGTGCCAGCAGCGATAGGGACAGGAACACCGGGGAGCTGTTTTTT. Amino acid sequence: CASSDRDRNTGELFF.

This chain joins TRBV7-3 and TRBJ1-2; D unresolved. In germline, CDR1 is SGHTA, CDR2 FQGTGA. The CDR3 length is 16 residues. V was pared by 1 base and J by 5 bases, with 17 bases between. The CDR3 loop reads CASSLIREGRRYGYTF. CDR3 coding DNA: TGTGCCAGCAGCTTAATACGAGAGGGAAGAAGATATGGCTACACCTTC.

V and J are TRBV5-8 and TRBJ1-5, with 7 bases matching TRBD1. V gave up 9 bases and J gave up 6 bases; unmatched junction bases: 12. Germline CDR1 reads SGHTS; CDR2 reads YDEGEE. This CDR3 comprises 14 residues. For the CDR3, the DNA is TGTGCCACTAACTCGGGACAGTCGCGTCAGCCCCAGCATTTT. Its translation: CATNSGQSRQPQHF.

The CDR3 is CASSYTGSPQHF. Written as DNA, the CDR3 is TGTGCCAGCAGCTACACAGGGAGCCCCCAGCATTTT. The chain has TRBV12-3 or TRBV12-4 and TRBJ1-5, with D tentatively TRBD1 (6 bases). CDR3 length: 12 amino acids. Trimming cost V 6 bases and J 10 bases, with 13 bases left between them.

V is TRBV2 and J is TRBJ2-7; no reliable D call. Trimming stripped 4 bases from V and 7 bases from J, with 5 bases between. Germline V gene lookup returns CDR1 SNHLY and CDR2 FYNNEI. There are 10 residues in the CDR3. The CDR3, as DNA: TGTGCCAGCAGTGGAGTGGAGCAGTACTTC. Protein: CASSGVEQYF.

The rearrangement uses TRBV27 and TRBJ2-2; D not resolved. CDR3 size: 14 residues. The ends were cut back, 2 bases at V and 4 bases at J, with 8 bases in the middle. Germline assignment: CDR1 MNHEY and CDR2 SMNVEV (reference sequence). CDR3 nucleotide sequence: TGTGCCAGCAGTTTACTAGGCTCCACCGGGGAGCTGTTTTTT. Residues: CASSLLGSTGELFF.